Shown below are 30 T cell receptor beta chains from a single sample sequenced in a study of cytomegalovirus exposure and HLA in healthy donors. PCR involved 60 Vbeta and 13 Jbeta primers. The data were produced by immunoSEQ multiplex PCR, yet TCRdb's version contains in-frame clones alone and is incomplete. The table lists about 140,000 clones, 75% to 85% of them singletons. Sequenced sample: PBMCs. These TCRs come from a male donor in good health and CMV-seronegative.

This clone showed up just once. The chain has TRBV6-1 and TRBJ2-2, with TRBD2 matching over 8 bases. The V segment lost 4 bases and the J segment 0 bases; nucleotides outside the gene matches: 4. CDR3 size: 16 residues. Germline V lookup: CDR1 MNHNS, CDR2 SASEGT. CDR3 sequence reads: CASSVAGGTNTGELFF. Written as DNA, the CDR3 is TGTGCCAGCAGTGTGGCGGGGGGCACGAACACCGGGGAGCTGTTTTTT.

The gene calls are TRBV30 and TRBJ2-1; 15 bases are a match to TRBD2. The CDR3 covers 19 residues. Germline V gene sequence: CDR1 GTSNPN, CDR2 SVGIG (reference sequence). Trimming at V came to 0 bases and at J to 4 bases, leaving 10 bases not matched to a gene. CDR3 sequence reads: CAWSVLKGLAGGRYNEQFF. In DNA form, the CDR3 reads TGTGCCTGGAGTGTACTTAAGGGACTAGCGGGGGGCCGTTACAATGAGCAGTTCTTC. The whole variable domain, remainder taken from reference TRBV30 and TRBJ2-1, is SQTIHQWPATLVQPVGSPLSLECTVEGTSNPNLYWYRQAAGRGLQLLFYSVGIGQISSEVPQNLSASRPQDRQFILSSKKLLLSDSGFYLCAWSVLKGLAGGRYNEQFFGPGTRLTVL.

Written as DNA, the CDR3 is TGTGCCAGCAGTTTAGAGGGCAGGGGAGAGACCCAGTACTTC. Its translation: CASSLEGRGETQYF. This chain links TRBV27 with TRBJ2-5, with D possibly being TRBD1 (6 bases). CDR1 and CDR2 (germline): MNHEY, SMNVEV (reference sequence). The CDR3 totals 14 residues. The V and J ends lost 2 bases and 4 bases respectively, with 11 bases between them.

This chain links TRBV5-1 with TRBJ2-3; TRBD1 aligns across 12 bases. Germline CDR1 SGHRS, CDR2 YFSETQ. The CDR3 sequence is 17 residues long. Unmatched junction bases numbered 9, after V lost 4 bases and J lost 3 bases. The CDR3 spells CASSPGQGAKVTDTQYF. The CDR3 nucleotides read TGCGCCAGCAGCCCGGGACAGGGGGCGAAGGTGACAGATACGCAGTATTTT.

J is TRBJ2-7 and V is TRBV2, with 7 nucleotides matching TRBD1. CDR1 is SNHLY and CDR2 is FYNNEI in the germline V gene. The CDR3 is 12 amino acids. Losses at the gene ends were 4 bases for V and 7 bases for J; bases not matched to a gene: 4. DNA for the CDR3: TGTGCCAGCAGTGTAGACAGGGCGGAGCAGTACTTC. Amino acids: CASSVDRAEQYF. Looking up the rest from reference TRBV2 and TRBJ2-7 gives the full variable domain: EPEVTQTPSHQVTQMGQEVILRCVPISNHLYFYWYRQILGQKVEFLVSFYNNEISEKSEIFDDQFSVERPDGSNFTLKIRSTKLEDSAMYFCASSVDRAEQYFGPGTRLTVT.

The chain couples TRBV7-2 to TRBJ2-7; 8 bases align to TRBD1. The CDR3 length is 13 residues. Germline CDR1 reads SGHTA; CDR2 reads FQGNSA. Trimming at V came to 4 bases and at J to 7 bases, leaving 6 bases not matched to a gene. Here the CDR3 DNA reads TGTGCCAGCAGCTATCTGACAGGGGAAGAGCAGTACTTC. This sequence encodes CASSYLTGEEQYF.

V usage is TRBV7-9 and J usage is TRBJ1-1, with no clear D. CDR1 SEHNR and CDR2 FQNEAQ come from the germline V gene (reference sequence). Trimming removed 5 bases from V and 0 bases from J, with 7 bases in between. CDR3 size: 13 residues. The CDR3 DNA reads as TGTGCCAGCAGCAGGACTGTGAACACTGAAGCTTTCTTT. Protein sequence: CASSRTVNTEAFF. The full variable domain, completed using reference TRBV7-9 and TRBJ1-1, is DTGVSQNPRHKITKRGQNVTFRCDPISEHNRLYWYRQTLGQGPEFLTYFQNEAQLEKSRLLSDRFSAERPKGSFSTLEIQRTEQGDSAMYLCASSRTVNTEAFFGQGTRLTVV.

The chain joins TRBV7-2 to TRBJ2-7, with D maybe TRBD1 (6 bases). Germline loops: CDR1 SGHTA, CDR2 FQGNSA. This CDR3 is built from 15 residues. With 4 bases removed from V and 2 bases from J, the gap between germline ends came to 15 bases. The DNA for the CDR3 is TGTGCCAGCAGCTCCGACGACAGGTGGCCCTACGAGCAGTACTTC. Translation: CASSSDDRWPYEQYF.

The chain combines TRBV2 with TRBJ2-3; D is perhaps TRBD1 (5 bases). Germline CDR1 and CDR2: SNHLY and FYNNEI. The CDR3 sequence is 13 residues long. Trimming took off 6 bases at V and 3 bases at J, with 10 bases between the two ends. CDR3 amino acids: CASSTSGTDTQYF. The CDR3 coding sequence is TGTGCCAGCAGCACCTCAGGGACAGATACGCAGTATTTT.

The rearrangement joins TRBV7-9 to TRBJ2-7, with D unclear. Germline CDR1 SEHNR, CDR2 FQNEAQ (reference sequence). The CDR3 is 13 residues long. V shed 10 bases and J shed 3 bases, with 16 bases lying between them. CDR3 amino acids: CAIETPPDYEQYF. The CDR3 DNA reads TGTGCCATCGAGACACCGCCCGACTACGAGCAGTACTTC. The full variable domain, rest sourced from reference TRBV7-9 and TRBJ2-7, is DTGVSQNPRHKITKRGQNVTFRCDPISEHNRLYWYRQTLGQGPEFLTYFQNEAQLEKSRLLSDRFSAERPKGSFSTLEIQRTEQGDSAMYLCAIETPPDYEQYFGPGTRLTVT.

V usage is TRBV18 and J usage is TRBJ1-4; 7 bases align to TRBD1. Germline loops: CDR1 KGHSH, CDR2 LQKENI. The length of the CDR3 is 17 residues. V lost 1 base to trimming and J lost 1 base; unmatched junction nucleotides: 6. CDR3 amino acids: CASSPRIRGQTNEKLFF. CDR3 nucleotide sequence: TGTGCCAGCTCACCACGGATAAGGGGGCAAACTAATGAAAAACTGTTTTTT.

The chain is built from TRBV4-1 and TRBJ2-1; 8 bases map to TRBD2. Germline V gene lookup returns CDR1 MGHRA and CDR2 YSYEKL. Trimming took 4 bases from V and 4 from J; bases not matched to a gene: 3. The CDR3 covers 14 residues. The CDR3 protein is CASSRSGGYNEQFF. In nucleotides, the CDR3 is TGCGCCAGCAGCCGGAGCGGGGGTTACAATGAGCAGTTCTTC.

The CDR3 spells CASSLVAGAQETQYF. The CDR3 DNA reads TGTGCCAGCAGCCTCGTAGCGGGGGCCCAGGAGACCCAGTACTTC. This sequence joins TRBV7-3 and TRBJ2-5, with TRBD2 identical over 9 bases. Per the germline V gene, CDR1 is SGHTA and CDR2 is FQGTGA. The length of the CDR3 is 15 residues. V shed 5 bases and J 5 bases; nucleotides not matched to a gene: 9.

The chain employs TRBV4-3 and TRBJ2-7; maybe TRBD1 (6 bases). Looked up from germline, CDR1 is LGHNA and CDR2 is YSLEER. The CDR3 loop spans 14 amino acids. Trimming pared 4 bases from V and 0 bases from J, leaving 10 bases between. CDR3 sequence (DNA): TGCGCCAGCAGCCCCTCGACAGGCTCCTACGAGCAGTACTTC. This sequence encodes CASSPSTGSYEQYF.

CDR3 protein: CASSVTGHQGYTF. In DNA form, the CDR3 reads TGTGCCAGCAGCGTTACAGGGCATCAGGGCTACACCTTC. The J gene is TRBJ1-2, the V gene TRBV9; D possibly corresponds to TRBD1 (6 bases). Germline V gene lookup returns CDR1 SGDLS and CDR2 YYNGEE. The CDR3 spans 13 residues. Trimming removed 2 bases at V and 8 bases at J, with 13 bases between.

The chain's CDR3 is CASSRPGQGANEQYF. The DNA for the CDR3 is TGTGCCAGCAGTAGACCGGGACAGGGGGCAAACGAGCAGTACTTC. The V gene is TRBV6-6, the J gene TRBJ2-5, with 12 bases fitting TRBD1. Matching the DNA end better, TRBJ2-7 makes the J call doubtful. Germline loops: CDR1 MNHNY, CDR2 SVGAGI (reference sequence). The CDR3 covers 15 residues.

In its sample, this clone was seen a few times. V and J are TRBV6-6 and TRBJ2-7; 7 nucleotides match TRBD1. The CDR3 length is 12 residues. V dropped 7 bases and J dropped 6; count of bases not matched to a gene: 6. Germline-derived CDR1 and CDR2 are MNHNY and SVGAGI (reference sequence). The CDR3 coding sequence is TGTGCCAGCACCAACAGGGGATCCGAGCAGTACTTC. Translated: CASTNRGSEQYF.

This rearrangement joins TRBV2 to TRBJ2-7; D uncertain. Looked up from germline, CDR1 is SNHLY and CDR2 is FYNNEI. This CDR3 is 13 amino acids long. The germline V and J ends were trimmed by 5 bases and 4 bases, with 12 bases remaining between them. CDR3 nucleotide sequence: TGTGCCAGCAGTTACTCCCAGGTATACGAGCAGTACTTC. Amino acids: CASSYSQVYEQYF.

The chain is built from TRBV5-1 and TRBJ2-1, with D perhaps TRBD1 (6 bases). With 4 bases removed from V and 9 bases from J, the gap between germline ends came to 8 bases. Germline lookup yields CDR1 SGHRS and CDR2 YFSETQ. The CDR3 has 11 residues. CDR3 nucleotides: TGCGCCAGCAGCCTACAGGGTGAGCAGTTCTTC. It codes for CASSLQGEQFF.

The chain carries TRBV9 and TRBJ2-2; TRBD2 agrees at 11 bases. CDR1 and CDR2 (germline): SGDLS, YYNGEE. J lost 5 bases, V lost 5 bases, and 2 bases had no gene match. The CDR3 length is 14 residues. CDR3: CASRPSGGTGELFF. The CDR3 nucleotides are TGTGCCAGCAGACCTAGCGGGGGGACCGGGGAGCTGTTTTTT.

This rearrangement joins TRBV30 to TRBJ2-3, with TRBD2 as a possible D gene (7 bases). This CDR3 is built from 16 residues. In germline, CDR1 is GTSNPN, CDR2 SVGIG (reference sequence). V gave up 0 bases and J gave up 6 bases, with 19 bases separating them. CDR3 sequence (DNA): TGTGCCTGGAGTGTCACGATAAGGGGGGGGCGCGATACGCAGTATTTT. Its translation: CAWSVTIRGGRDTQYF.

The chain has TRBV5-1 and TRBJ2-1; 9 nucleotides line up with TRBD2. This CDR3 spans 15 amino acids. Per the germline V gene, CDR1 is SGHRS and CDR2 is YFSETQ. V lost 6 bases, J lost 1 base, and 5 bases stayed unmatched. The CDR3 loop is CASTERGESYNEQFF. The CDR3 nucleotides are TGCGCCAGCACCGAGCGGGGGGAATCCTACAATGAGCAGTTCTTC.

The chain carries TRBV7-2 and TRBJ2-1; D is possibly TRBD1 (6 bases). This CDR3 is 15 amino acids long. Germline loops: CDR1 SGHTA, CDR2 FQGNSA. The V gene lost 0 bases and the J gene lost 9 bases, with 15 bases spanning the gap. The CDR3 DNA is TGTGCCAGCAGCTTAGCCCGGATACAGGGCGGTGAGCAGTTCTTC. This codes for CASSLARIQGGEQFF.

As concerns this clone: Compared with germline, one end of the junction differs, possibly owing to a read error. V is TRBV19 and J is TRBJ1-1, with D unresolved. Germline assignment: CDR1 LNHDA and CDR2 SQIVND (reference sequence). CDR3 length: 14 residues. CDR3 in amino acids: CASLPDYLSTQAFF. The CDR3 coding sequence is TGTGCCAGTCTCCCGGACTACCTAAGCACTCAAGCTTTCTTT.

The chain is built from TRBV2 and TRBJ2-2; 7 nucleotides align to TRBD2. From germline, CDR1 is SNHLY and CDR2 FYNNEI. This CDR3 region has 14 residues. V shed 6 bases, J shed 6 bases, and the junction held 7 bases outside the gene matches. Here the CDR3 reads CASRRTREAGELFF. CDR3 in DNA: TGTGCCAGCAGGCGGACCCGGGAGGCCGGGGAGCTGTTTTTT.

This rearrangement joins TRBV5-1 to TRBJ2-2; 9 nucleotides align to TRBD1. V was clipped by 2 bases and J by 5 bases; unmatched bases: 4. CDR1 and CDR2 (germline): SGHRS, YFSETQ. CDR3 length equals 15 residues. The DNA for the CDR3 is TGCGCCAGCAGCTTCAGACAGGGGGTGACCGGGGAGCTGTTTTTT. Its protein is CASSFRQGVTGELFF.

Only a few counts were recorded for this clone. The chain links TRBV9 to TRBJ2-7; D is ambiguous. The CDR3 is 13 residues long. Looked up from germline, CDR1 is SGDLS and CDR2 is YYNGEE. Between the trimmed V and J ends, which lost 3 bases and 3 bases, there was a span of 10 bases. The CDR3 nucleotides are TGTGCCAGCAGCGCCCAATCCAGCTACGAGCAGTACTTC. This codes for CASSAQSSYEQYF.

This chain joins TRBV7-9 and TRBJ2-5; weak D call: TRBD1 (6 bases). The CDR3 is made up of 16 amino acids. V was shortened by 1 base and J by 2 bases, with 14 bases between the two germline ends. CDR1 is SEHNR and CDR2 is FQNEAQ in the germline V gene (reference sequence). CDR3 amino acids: CASSLDTTGLQETQYF. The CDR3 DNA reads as TGTGCCAGCAGCTTAGATACGACAGGCCTTCAAGAGACCCAGTACTTC.

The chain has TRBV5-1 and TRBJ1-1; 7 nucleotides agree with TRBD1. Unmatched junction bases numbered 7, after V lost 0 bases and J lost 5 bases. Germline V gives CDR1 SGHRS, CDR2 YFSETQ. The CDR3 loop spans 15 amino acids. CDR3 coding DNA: TGCGCCAGCAGCTTGGGTTCGACAGGGAAAACTGAAGCTTTCTTT. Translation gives CASSLGSTGKTEAFF.

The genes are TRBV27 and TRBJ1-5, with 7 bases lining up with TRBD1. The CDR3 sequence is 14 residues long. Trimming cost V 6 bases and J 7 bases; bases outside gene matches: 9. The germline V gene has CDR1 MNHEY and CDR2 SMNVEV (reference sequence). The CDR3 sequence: CASSQTGQGQPQHF. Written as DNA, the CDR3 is TGTGCCAGCAGCCAGACAGGGCAAGGCCAGCCCCAGCATTTT.